This TCR beta chain was identified during a study of blood T cell repertoires in COVID-19. About the study: The United States, Italy and Spain provided the acute and convalescent COVID-19 samples. T cells, B-cell-depleted T cells, or PBMCs provided the cDNA or gDNA that served as material.

Trimming took off 2 bases at V and 2 bases at J, with 8 bases between the two ends. This CDR3 spans 15 amino acids. Germline assignment: CDR1 SGHRS and CDR2 YFSETQ. In the authors' workflow: Reference gene primer amplification yielded estimated nucleated cell counts. TCRdb's table, derived via immunoSEQ multiplex PCR, lists solely in-frame clones and lacks some. D and trimming were read from the DNA, whereas the V and J calls and clone size are those reported in that table. The table shows tens of thousands of clones, with more than 85% occurring only once. The rearrangement uses TRBV5-1 and TRBJ2-6, with D possibly being TRBD2 (6 bases). The source material was peripheral blood. The sequence derives from a man aged 50 to 59 with acute or convalescent COVID-19. As DNA, the CDR3 is TGCGCCAGCAGCTTAGGAGGGGCTGGGGCCAACGTCCTGACTTTC. It translates to CASSLGGAGANVLTF.